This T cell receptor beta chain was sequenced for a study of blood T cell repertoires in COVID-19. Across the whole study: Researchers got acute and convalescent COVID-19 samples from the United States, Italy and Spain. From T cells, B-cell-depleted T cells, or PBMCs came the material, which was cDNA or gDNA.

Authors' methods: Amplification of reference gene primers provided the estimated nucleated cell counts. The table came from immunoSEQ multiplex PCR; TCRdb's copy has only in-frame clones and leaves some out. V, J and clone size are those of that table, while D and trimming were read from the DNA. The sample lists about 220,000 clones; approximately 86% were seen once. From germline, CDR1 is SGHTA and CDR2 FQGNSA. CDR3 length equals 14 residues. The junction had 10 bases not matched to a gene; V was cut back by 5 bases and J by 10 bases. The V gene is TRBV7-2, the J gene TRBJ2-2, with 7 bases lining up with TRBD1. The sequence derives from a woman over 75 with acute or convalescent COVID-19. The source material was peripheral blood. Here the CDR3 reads CASSPTDRVVELFF. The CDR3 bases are TGTGCCAGCAGCCCCACAGACAGGGTGGTGGAGCTGTTTTTT. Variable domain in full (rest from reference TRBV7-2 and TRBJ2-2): GAGVSQSPSNKVTEKGKDVELRCDPISGHTALYWYRQSLGQGLEFLIYFQGNSAPDKSGLPSDRFSAERTGGSVSTLTIQRTQQEDSAVYLCASSPTDRVVELFFGEGSRLTVL.